These T cell receptor beta chains were read from a single sample in a study of cytomegalovirus exposure and HLA in healthy donors. TCRdb keeps only in-frame clones here, not all; method: immunoSEQ multiplex PCR. The sample has approximately 220,000 clones, about 83% seen once. The sequenced material came from PBMCs. The receptor source for this set is a man in his forties in good health and CMV-seronegative. Each CDR3 is given with its conserved first and last residue. The order of the fields is D gene, clone size, V gene, J gene, CDR3 protein, CDR3 DNA. D genes are given only for firm matches. Some rows mark clone size as missing; the rest say once, few, many or name a class of expanded clone.

NA	NA	TRBV4-3	TRBJ1-4	CASSQVPGGGEKLFF	TGCGCCAGCAGCCAAGTTCCGGGGGGCGGTGAAAAACTGTTTTTT
TRBD1	NA	TRBV27	TRBJ1-2	CASGLLTGSDGYTF	TGTGCCAGCGGTTTATTGACAGGGTCGGATGGCTACACCTTC
TRBD2	few	TRBV15	TRBJ2-1	CATSLLAGPYNEQFF	TGTGCCACCAGCCTCCTAGCGGGACCCTACAATGAGCAGTTCTTC
NA	NA	TRBV10-1	TRBJ2-2	CASSVRGTGELFF	TGCGCCAGCAGTGTCAGGGGCACCGGGGAGCTGTTTTTT
NA	NA	TRBV5-1	TRBJ2-7	CASSSPGVTYEQYF	TGCGCCAGCAGCTCCCCCGGGGTTACCTACGAGCAGTACTTC
TRBD1	NA	TRBV9	TRBJ1-2	CASSVVGTGSSYTF	TGTGCCAGCAGCGTAGTAGGGACAGGGTCCTCCTACACCTTC
TRBD1	NA	TRBV6-1	TRBJ2-3	CASGETGITDTQYF	TGTGCCAGCGGAGAGACAGGGATCACAGATACGCAGTATTTT
NA	NA	TRBV9	TRBJ1-3	CASSVATGSGNTIYF	TGTGCCAGCAGCGTAGCTACGGGCTCTGGAAACACCATATATTTT
NA	NA	TRBV4-3	TRBJ2-7	CASSHKAGYPNQYEQYF	TGCGCCAGCAGCCACAAGGCGGGTTACCCCAACCAATACGAGCAGTACTTC
TRBD2	few	TRBV9	TRBJ2-1	CASSAGLAAYNEQFF	TGTGCCAGCAGCGCCGGACTAGCGGCTTACAATGAGCAGTTCTTC
NA	NA	TRBV14	TRBJ2-1	CASSRGIGYNEQFF	TGTGCCAGCAGCAGGGGGATCGGCTACAATGAGCAGTTCTTC
NA	once	TRBV7-9	TRBJ2-3	CASSLTVDTQYF	TGTGCCAGCAGCTTAACGGTCGATACGCAGTATTTT
NA	NA	TRBV14	TRBJ2-3	CASSPQGGSFTDTQYF	TGTGCCAGCAGTCCCCAAGGAGGTAGTTTCACAGATACGCAGTATTTT
NA	NA	TRBV5-5	TRBJ2-2	CASTPTGTGFLAEETGELFF	TGTGCCAGCACCCCGACCGGGACAGGTTTTCTAGCGGAGGAAACCGGGGAGCTGTTTTTT
NA	NA	TRBV29-1	TRBJ1-2	CSVASGTAQNTF	NA
TRBD1	NA	TRBV9	TRBJ1-1	CASSPNRGNEAFF	TGTGCCAGCAGCCCAAACAGGGGGAATGAAGCTTTCTTT
TRBD2	few	TRBV7-2	TRBJ2-1	CASRPSGSGNEQFF	TGTGCCAGCAGACCTAGCGGGAGTGGTAATGAGCAGTTCTTC
NA	NA	TRBV29-1	TRBJ2-3	CSLTLGGTQYF	TGCAGCCTTACCTTAGGCGGTACGCAGTATTTT
NA	few	TRBV28	TRBJ2-7	CASSSRDITYEQYF	TGTGCCAGCAGTTCTCGGGACATAACCTACGAGCAGTACTTC
NA	few	TRBV9	TRBJ2-7	CASSVGIANYEQYF	TGTGCCAGCAGCGTAGGAATAGCTAACTACGAGCAGTACTTC
NA	NA	TRBV5-1	TRBJ2-5	CASSYSGTTKETQYF	TGCGCCAGCAGCTATTCCGGGACAACTAAAGAGACCCAGTACTTC
NA	NA	TRBV29-1	TRBJ2-7	CSVVYRTHTYEQYF	TGCAGCGTTGTTTATAGGACACACACCTACGAGCAGTACTTC
TRBD2	once	TRBV5-1	TRBJ2-1	CASNLRTSGSINEQFF	TGCGCCAGCAACCTCCGGACTAGCGGGAGTATCAATGAGCAGTTCTTC
TRBD1	NA	TRBV19	TRBJ1-5	CASSTLGQVYSNQPQHF	TGTGCCAGTAGTACCCTCGGACAGGTCTATAGCAATCAGCCCCAGCATTTT
TRBD1	few	TRBV6-9	TRBJ1-4	CASTLRRTGTEKLFF	TGTGCCAGCACCCTAAGACGGACAGGGACTGAAAAACTGTTTTTT
TRBD2	NA	TRBV7-3	TRBJ2-2	CASSLKPGLAGVNTGELFF	TGTGCCAGCAGCTTAAAACCGGGACTAGCGGGGGTGAACACCGGGGAGCTGTTTTTT
TRBD1	NA	TRBV7-2	TRBJ1-2	CASRGQYSNYGYTF	TGTGCCAGCAGGGGACAGTATTCTAACTATGGCTACACCTTC
TRBD1	once	TRBV4-1	TRBJ2-3	CASSRRHSARQGAPSTDTQYF	TGCGCCAGCAGCCGCCGACACAGCGCTCGACAGGGGGCGCCTAGCACAGATACGCAGTATTTT
NA	NA	TRBV7-8	TRBJ1-1	CASSLDGGAEAFF	TGTGCCAGCAGCTTAGACGGCGGCGCTGAAGCTTTCTTT
TRBD1	NA	TRBV5-1	TRBJ2-2	CASSVRDRGSLPTRELFF	TGCGCCAGCAGCGTCCGGGACAGGGGGAGTCTGCCCACCCGGGAGCTGTTTTTT
NA	NA	TRBV7-2	TRBJ1-5	CASSAGYAQPQHF	TGTGCCAGCTCCGCAGGGTACGCTCAGCCCCAGCATTTT
NA	NA	TRBV11-1	TRBJ2-7	CASSLGRGSYEQYF	TGTGCCAGCAGCTTAGGAAGGGGGTCCTACGAGCAGTACTTC
NA	NA	TRBV6-5	TRBJ1-1	CASSYSGSGRAEAFF	TGTGCCAGCAGTTACTCGGGCAGCGGAAGGGCGGAAGCTTTCTTT
NA	NA	TRBV5-6	TRBJ2-1	CASSLTTALSSYNEQFF	TGTGCCAGCAGCTTAACGACAGCCTTGAGCTCCTACAATGAGCAGTTCTTC
NA	NA	TRBV7-3	TRBJ2-5	CASSLSPLETQYF	TGTGCCAGCAGCCTGAGTCCCCTAGAGACCCAGTACTTC
TRBD1	NA	TRBV12-5	TRBJ1-2	CASVPGGTSGYGYTF	TGTGCTAGTGTCCCAGGGGGGACGAGTGGGTATGGCTACACCTTC
NA	NA	TRBV18	TRBJ2-3	CASSPLADTQYF	TGTGCCAGCTCTCCTTTAGCGGATACGCAGTATTTT
NA	NA	TRBV25-1	TRBJ1-6	CASSEAYQRNSPLHF	TGTGCCAGCAGTGAAGCCTACCAACGTAATTCACCCCTCCACTTT
NA	NA	TRBV9	TRBJ2-5	CASSVEGVQQETQYF	TGTGCCAGCAGCGTAGAGGGAGTCCAGCAAGAGACCCAGTACTTC
NA	NA	TRBV7-8	TRBJ1-5	CASSLGGLKGQPQHF	TGTGCCAGCAGCTTGGGAGGTTTGAAGGGACAGCCCCAGCATTTT
TRBD2	NA	TRBV7-3	TRBJ2-1	CASSWGGEGNEQFF	TGTGCCAGCAGCTGGGGCGGGGAGGGGAATGAGCAGTTCTTC
NA	NA	TRBV19	TRBJ1-5	CASSIDPGSNQPQHF	TGTGCCAGTAGTATAGATCCGGGAAGCAATCAGCCCCAGCATTTT
NA	NA	TRBV5-4	TRBJ2-2	CASSLGLRRGGFELFF	TGTGCCAGCAGCTTGGGACTGCGCCGGGGTGGCTTTGAGCTGTTTTTT
NA	few	TRBV5-1	TRBJ1-1	CASRPGQLGHGNTEAFF	TGCGCCAGCAGACCAGGACAGCTAGGTCATGGAAACACTGAAGCTTTCTTT
TRBD2	NA	TRBV5-1	TRBJ2-5	CASSPAGGGETQYF	TGCGCCAGCAGCCCGGCGGGGGGTGGGGAGACCCAGTACTTC
NA	NA	TRBV7-9	TRBJ2-3	CASSLGRETDTQYF	TGTGCCAGCAGCTTAGGACGGGAGACAGATACGCAGTATTTT
TRBD1	NA	TRBV7-9	TRBJ1-4	CASSGQDSEKLFF	TGTGCCAGCTCGGGACAGGATAGTGAAAAACTGTTTTTT
NA	NA	TRBV7-3	TRBJ1-2	CASSLSGRGGYTF	TGTGCCAGCAGCTTATCAGGGAGGGGTGGCTACACCTTC
NA	NA	TRBV4-1	TRBJ2-7	CASSQGSRGAYEQYF	TGCGCCAGCAGCCAAGGAAGCAGGGGCGCCTACGAGCAGTACTTC
NA	NA	TRBV5-1	TRBJ2-1	CASSLAARWNEQFF	TGCGCCAGCAGCTTGGCGGCTAGATGGAATGAGCAGTTCTTC